The rows below give T cell receptor beta chains drawn from one sample of a study of blood T cell repertoires in COVID-19. The method was immunoSEQ multiplex PCR; TCRdb's version includes in-frame clones alone and lacks a portion of them. The top ten clones hold 1.5% to 1.9% of a sample with about 260,000 clones, 84% of them seen once. Sequences were obtained from peripheral blood. These receptor sequences come from a woman aged 40 to 50 who had recovered from COVID-19. CDR3s include the opening cysteine and the closing phenylalanine or tryptophan. The D gene is left open where the match is weak. Some rows mark clone size as missing; the rest say once, few, many or name a class of expanded clone.

J gene: TRBJ1-1; clone size: .; D gene: TRBD1; V gene: TRBV4-1; CDR3 protein: CASSQGTGILNTEAFF; CDR3 DNA: TGCGCCAGCAGCCAAGGGACAGGGATTTTGAACACTGAAGCTTTCTTT
J gene: TRBJ2-7; clone size: .; D gene: TRBD1; V gene: TRBV6-5; CDR3 protein: CASSWTGYSYEQYF; CDR3 DNA: TGTGCCAGCAGCTGGACAGGGTACTCCTACGAGCAGTACTTC
J gene: TRBJ1-2; clone size: .; D gene: TRBD1; V gene: TRBV2; CDR3 protein: CASSPTGGGYGYTF; CDR3 DNA: TGTGCCAGCAGTCCGACAGGGGGCGGTTATGGCTACACCTTC
J gene: TRBJ1-2; clone size: .; D gene: .; V gene: TRBV3-1/TRBV3-2; CDR3 protein: CASSQFRGIEGTF; CDR3 DNA: TGTGCCAGCAGCCAATTTCGCGGAATAGAAGGCACCTTC
J gene: TRBJ1-5; clone size: few; D gene: .; V gene: TRBV27; CDR3 protein: CASSFSSSQPQHF; CDR3 DNA: TGTGCCAGCAGTTTCTCTAGCTCTCAGCCCCAGCATTTT
J gene: TRBJ2-6; clone size: .; D gene: TRBD1; V gene: TRBV30; CDR3 protein: CAWSGGQGGTGANVLTF; CDR3 DNA: TGTGCCTGGAGTGGGGGACAGGGGGGAACTGGGGCCAACGTCCTGACTTTC
J gene: TRBJ1-5; clone size: once; D gene: TRBD1; V gene: TRBV2; CDR3 protein: CASSGLLRDSQNQPQHF; CDR3 DNA: TGTGCCAGCAGTGGCCTACTCCGGGACAGCCAAAATCAGCCCCAGCATTTT
J gene: TRBJ2-7; clone size: once; D gene: .; V gene: TRBV10-3; CDR3 protein: CAISELSDYEQYF; CDR3 DNA: TGTGCCATCAGTGAGTTGTCAGACTACGAGCAGTACTTC
J gene: TRBJ1-1; clone size: .; D gene: .; V gene: TRBV28; CDR3 protein: CASSLWATEAFF; CDR3 DNA: TGTGCCAGCAGTTTATGGGCCACTGAAGCTTTCTTT
J gene: TRBJ1-1; clone size: few; D gene: .; V gene: TRBV18; CDR3 protein: CASSPQTLNTEAFF; CDR3 DNA: TGTGCCAGCTCACCCCAGACTCTCAACACTGAAGCTTTCTTT
J gene: TRBJ2-3; clone size: few; D gene: .; V gene: TRBV6-4; CDR3 protein: CASSVLAGSTDTQYF; CDR3 DNA: TGTGCCAGCAGTGTCCTGGCAGGGAGCACAGATACGCAGTATTTT
J gene: TRBJ2-7; clone size: .; D gene: .; V gene: TRBV2; CDR3 protein: CASSGGQEFYEQYF; CDR3 DNA: TGTGCCAGCAGTGGGGGACAAGAATTCTACGAGCAGTACTTC
J gene: TRBJ2-1; clone size: .; D gene: .; V gene: TRBV5-1; CDR3 protein: CASRIGGNEQFF; CDR3 DNA: TGCGCCAGCAGGATCGGTGGCAATGAGCAGTTCTTC
J gene: TRBJ2-1; clone size: .; D gene: TRBD2; V gene: TRBV5-1; CDR3 protein: CASSPLAGGQGEQFF; CDR3 DNA: TGCGCCAGCAGCCCGCTAGCGGGGGGGCAGGGTGAGCAGTTCTTC
J gene: TRBJ1-6; clone size: .; D gene: .; V gene: TRBV9; CDR3 protein: CASSVAQGGSPLHF; CDR3 DNA: TGTGCCAGCAGCGTAGCACAGGGTGGTTCACCCCTCCACTTT
J gene: TRBJ1-2; clone size: few; D gene: .; V gene: TRBV28; CDR3 protein: CASSSSGLANYGYTF; CDR3 DNA: TGTGCCAGCAGTTCCTCAGGGTTAGCTAACTATGGCTACACCTTC
J gene: TRBJ1-2; clone size: .; D gene: TRBD1; V gene: TRBV18; CDR3 protein: CASSSQGARGYTF; CDR3 DNA: TGTGCCAGCTCATCTCAGGGGGCGCGGGGCTACACCTTC
J gene: TRBJ2-7; clone size: .; D gene: .; V gene: TRBV7-2; CDR3 protein: CASSSTYGGVTYEQYF; CDR3 DNA: TGTGCCAGCAGCTCCACCTATGGCGGGGTCACCTACGAGCAGTACTTC
J gene: TRBJ2-1; clone size: once; D gene: .; V gene: TRBV7-7; CDR3 protein: CASSPPNSGGVVQFF; CDR3 DNA: TGTGCCAGCAGCCCGCCGAACTCTGGGGGCGTCGTGCAGTTCTTC
J gene: TRBJ1-6; clone size: .; D gene: .; V gene: TRBV6-5; CDR3 protein: CASTRQSSYNSPLHF; CDR3 DNA: TGTGCCAGCACCCGACAGAGCTCCTATAATTCACCCCTCCACTTT
J gene: TRBJ2-1; clone size: .; D gene: .; V gene: TRBV10-3; CDR3 protein: CAISDFSARYNEQFF; CDR3 DNA: TGTGCCATCAGTGATTTCTCGGCGCGGTACAATGAGCAGTTCTTC
J gene: TRBJ1-5; clone size: few; D gene: TRBD1; V gene: TRBV27; CDR3 protein: CASGTGNQPQHF; CDR3 DNA: TGTGCCAGCGGGACAGGTAATCAGCCCCAGCATTTT
J gene: TRBJ2-7; clone size: .; D gene: TRBD1; V gene: TRBV3-1/TRBV3-2; CDR3 protein: CASSLGTGGYEQYF; CDR3 DNA: TGTGCCAGCAGCCTGGGGACAGGGGGCTACGAGCAGTACTTC
J gene: TRBJ2-7; clone size: few; D gene: TRBD2; V gene: TRBV4-1; CDR3 protein: CASSQDLAGLVYF; CDR3 DNA: TGCGCCAGCAGCCAAGATCTAGCGGGGCTTGTTTACTTC
J gene: TRBJ2-7; clone size: .; D gene: .; V gene: TRBV24-1; CDR3 protein: CATSDLREILNQPTEIKAYEQYF; CDR3 DNA: TGTGCCACCAGTGATTTGAGGGAAATACTTAACCAGCCGACAGAAATTAAGGCCTACGAGCAGTACTTC
J gene: TRBJ1-2; clone size: .; D gene: .; V gene: TRBV18; CDR3 protein: CASSSREGYTF; CDR3 DNA: TGTGCCAGCTCATCCAGGGAAGGCTACACCTTC
J gene: TRBJ1-3; clone size: .; D gene: .; V gene: TRBV4-2; CDR3 protein: CASSQAPQGVSGNTIYF; CDR3 DNA: TGTGCCAGCAGCCAGGCTCCGCAGGGTGTGAGCGGAAACACCATATATTTT
J gene: TRBJ2-1; clone size: once; D gene: .; V gene: TRBV24-1; CDR3 protein: CATSDHRAVSWNEQFF; CDR3 DNA: TGTGCCACCAGTGACCACAGGGCTGTGAGTTGGAATGAGCAGTTCTTC
J gene: TRBJ2-7; clone size: .; D gene: .; V gene: TRBV10-2; CDR3 protein: CASSESGHSSYEQYF; CDR3 DNA: TGCGCCAGCAGTGAGTCGGGACACAGCTCCTACGAGCAGTACTTC
J gene: TRBJ2-1; clone size: .; D gene: TRBD2; V gene: TRBV2; CDR3 protein: CASTGTSGGTEQFF; CDR3 DNA: TGTGCCAGCACAGGGACTAGCGGGGGCACTGAGCAGTTCTTC
J gene: TRBJ2-3; clone size: .; D gene: .; V gene: TRBV24-1; CDR3 protein: CATSDFGLQGYGTDTQYF; CDR3 DNA: TGTGCCACCAGTGATTTCGGGCTCCAGGGTTACGGCACAGATACGCAGTATTTT
J gene: TRBJ1-4; clone size: .; D gene: .; V gene: TRBV6-5; CDR3 protein: CASSYRVEKLFF; CDR3 DNA: TGTGCCAGCAGTTACCGGGTTGAAAAACTGTTTTTT
J gene: TRBJ2-2; clone size: few; D gene: .; V gene: TRBV7-2; CDR3 protein: CASSSSFLANTGELFF; CDR3 DNA: TGTGCCAGCAGCTCCTCTTTCCTCGCGAACACCGGGGAGCTGTTTTTT
J gene: TRBJ1-2; clone size: .; D gene: TRBD1; V gene: TRBV5-5; CDR3 protein: CASSGDSFYGYTF; CDR3 DNA: TGTGCCAGCAGCGGGGACAGCTTCTATGGCTACACCTTC
J gene: TRBJ2-4; clone size: .; D gene: .; V gene: TRBV5-1; CDR3 protein: CASRRAGIEDIQYF; CDR3 DNA: TGCGCCAGCAGAAGGGCGGGAATCGAGGACATTCAGTACTTC
J gene: TRBJ1-3; clone size: .; D gene: .; V gene: TRBV7-8; CDR3 protein: CASSFTEGSGNTIYF; CDR3 DNA: TGTGCCAGCAGCTTTACTGAGGGCTCTGGAAACACCATATATTTT
J gene: TRBJ2-7; clone size: .; D gene: TRBD1; V gene: TRBV6-5; CDR3 protein: CASSLGQIVYEQYF; CDR3 DNA: TGTGCCAGCAGCCTGGGACAGATAGTCTACGAGCAGTACTTC
J gene: TRBJ2-4; clone size: .; D gene: .; V gene: TRBV7-9; CDR3 protein: CASSPPSTGMSIQYF; CDR3 DNA: TGTGCCAGCAGCCCGCCGAGTACAGGAATGAGCATTCAGTACTTC
J gene: TRBJ1-6; clone size: .; D gene: TRBD1; V gene: TRBV3-1/TRBV3-2; CDR3 protein: CASSPRQGRGSPLHF; CDR3 DNA: TGTGCCAGCAGCCCGCGACAGGGAAGAGGCTCACCCCTCCACTTT
J gene: TRBJ1-1; clone size: .; D gene: .; V gene: TRBV30; CDR3 protein: CAWGEHQFAEAFF; CDR3 DNA: TGTGCCTGGGGGGAGCACCAGTTCGCTGAAGCTTTCTTT
J gene: TRBJ1-2; clone size: .; D gene: TRBD1; V gene: TRBV3-1/TRBV3-2; CDR3 protein: CASSAGTGGGYTF; CDR3 DNA: TGTGCCAGCAGCGCCGGGACAGGGGGTGGCTACACCTTC
J gene: TRBJ1-6; clone size: .; D gene: TRBD1; V gene: TRBV5-1; CDR3 protein: CASSLAGQGRSPLHF; CDR3 DNA: TGCGCCAGCAGCTTGGCTGGACAGGGGCGGTCACCCCTCCACTTT
J gene: TRBJ1-4; clone size: once; D gene: .; V gene: TRBV28; CDR3 protein: CASSSPLEGRNEKLFF; CDR3 DNA: TGTGCCAGCAGTTCCCCCCTGGAGGGGAGGAACGAAAAACTGTTTTTT
J gene: TRBJ2-5; clone size: .; D gene: .; V gene: TRBV5-1; CDR3 protein: CASSSWGGKQETQYF; CDR3 DNA: TGCGCCAGCAGCTCCTGGGGAGGAAAGCAAGAGACCCAGTACTTC
J gene: TRBJ2-7; clone size: .; D gene: TRBD2; V gene: TRBV19; CDR3 protein: CASSSSGGLYEQYF; CDR3 DNA: TGTGCCAGTAGTAGTTCGGGGGGTCTCTACGAGCAGTACTTC